Listed here is a single T cell receptor beta chain. The antigen is not known. This entry comes from a study of CD8 T cells in Susac syndrome. Study findings and constraints: The study's TCR sequencing and HLA analysis covered a relatively small number of individuals, and the study acknowledged this.

RNA was extracted with the RNeasy kit, and a quantity of 0.5 to 1 ug was reverse transcribed using random hexamers. TCRdb reanalysed the immunoSEQ multiplex PCR reads using MiXCR and keeps one entry per CDR3 protein. The table includes approximately 260,000 distinct CDR3 sequences, around 96% detected once. Sequencing of TCR beta was performed on blood CD8+ and CD4+ T cells. TEMRA cells were enriched by FACS, and CD4+ and CD8+ T cells were negatively isolated. Germline V gene sequence: CDR1 GTSNPN, CDR2 SVGIG (reference sequence). This CDR3 contains 17 residues. Trimming cost V 0 bases and J 1 base, with 18 bases left between them.

The sequenced material came from CD4+ T cells from PBMCs. The origin of this receptor is a human donor with Susac syndrome. The chain carries TRBV30 and TRBJ2-5, with no clear D. CDR3 amino acids: CAWSVRRTSAGQETQYF. CDR3 in DNA: TGTGCCTGGAGTGTACGGCGTACGTCGGCAGGCCAAGAGACCCAGTACTTC.